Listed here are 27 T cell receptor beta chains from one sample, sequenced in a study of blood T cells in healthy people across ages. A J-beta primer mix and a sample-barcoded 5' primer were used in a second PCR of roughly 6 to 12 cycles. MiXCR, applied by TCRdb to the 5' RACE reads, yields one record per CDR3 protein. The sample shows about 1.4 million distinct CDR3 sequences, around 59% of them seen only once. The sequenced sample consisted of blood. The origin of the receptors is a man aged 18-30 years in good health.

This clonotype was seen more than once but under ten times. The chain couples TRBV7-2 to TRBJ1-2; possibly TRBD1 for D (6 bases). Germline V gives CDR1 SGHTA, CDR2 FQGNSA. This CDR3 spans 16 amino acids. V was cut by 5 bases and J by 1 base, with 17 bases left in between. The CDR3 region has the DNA TGTGCCAGCAGCCGGGGTGGGGGGCCCCTTAACTATGGCTACACCTTC. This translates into CASSRGGGPLNYGYTF.

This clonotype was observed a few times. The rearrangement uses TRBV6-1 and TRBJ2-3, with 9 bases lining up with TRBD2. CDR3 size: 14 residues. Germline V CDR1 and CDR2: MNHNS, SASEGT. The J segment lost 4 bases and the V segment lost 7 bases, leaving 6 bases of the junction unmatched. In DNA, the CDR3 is TGTGCCAGCACCCCAGCGGGAGGCCCAGATACGCAGTATTTT. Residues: CASTPAGGPDTQYF.

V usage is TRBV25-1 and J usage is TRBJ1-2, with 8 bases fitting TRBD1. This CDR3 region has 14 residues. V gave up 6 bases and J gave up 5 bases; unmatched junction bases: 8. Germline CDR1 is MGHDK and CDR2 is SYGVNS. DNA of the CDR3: TGTGCCAGCAGACAAACAGGGGGAGGGTATGGCTACACCTTC. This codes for CASRQTGGGYGYTF.

The CDR3 sequence is CASSLWQGSIETQYF. CDR3 DNA: TGTGCCAGCAGCTTGTGGCAGGGGTCGATCGAGACCCAGTACTTC. J is TRBJ2-5 and V is TRBV7-9, with D possibly matching TRBD1 (6 bases). Per germline, CDR1 SEHNR and CDR2 FQNEAQ (reference sequence). The CDR3 covers 15 residues. Trimming shortened V by 3 bases and J by 5 bases, and 16 bases separated the two germline ends.

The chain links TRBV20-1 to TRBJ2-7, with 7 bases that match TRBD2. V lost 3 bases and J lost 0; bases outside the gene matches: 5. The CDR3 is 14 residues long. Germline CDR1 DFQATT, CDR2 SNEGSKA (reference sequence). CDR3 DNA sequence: TGCAGTGCTAGGGGGGGGGGATTCTCCTACGAGCAGTACTTC. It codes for CSARGGGFSYEQYF.

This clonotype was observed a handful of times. CDR3 protein: CSANRRAGDTQYF. CDR3 DNA: TGCAGCGCTAACCGGAGGGCCGGGGATACGCAGTATTTT. The chain couples TRBV29-1 to TRBJ2-3; D is perhaps TRBD2 (6 bases). V gave up 7 bases and J gave up 6 bases, with 17 bases separating them. This CDR3 region has 13 residues. Germline values: CDR1 SQVTM, CDR2 ANQGSEA.

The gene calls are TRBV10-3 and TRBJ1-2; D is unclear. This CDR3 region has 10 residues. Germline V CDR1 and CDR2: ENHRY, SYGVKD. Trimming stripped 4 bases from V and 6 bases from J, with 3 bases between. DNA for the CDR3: TGTGCCATCAGTGTTGATGGCTACACCTTC. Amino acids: CAISVDGYTF.

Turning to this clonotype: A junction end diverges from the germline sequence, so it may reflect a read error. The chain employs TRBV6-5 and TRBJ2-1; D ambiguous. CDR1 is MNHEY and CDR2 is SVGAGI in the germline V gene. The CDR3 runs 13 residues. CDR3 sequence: CASRLSHDNEQFF. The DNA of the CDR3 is TGTGCCAGCAGATTGTCCCACGACAATGAACAGTTCTTC.

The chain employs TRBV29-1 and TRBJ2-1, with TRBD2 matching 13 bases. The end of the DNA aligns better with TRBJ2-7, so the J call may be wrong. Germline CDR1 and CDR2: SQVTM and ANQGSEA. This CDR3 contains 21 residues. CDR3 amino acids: CSVEGPLLTSGRRSSYNEQYF. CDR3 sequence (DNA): TGCAGCGTTGAAGGACCCTTACTGACTAGCGGGAGGCGTAGCTCCTACAATGAGCAGTACTTC.

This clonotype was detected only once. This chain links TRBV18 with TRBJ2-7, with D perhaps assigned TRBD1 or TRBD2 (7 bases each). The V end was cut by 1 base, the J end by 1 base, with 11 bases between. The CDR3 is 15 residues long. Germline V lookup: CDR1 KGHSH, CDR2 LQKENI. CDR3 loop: CASSPQAGQSYEQYF. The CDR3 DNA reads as TGTGCCAGCTCACCACAAGCGGGACAGTCCTACGAGCAGTACTTC.

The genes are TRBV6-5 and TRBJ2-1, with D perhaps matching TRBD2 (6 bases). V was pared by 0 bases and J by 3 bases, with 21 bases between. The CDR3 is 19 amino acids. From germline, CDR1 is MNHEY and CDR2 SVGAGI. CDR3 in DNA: TGTGCCAGCAGTTACTCGGCTCAGACTACGGCGGGACTCTACAATGAGCAGTTCTTC. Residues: CASSYSAQTTAGLYNEQFF.

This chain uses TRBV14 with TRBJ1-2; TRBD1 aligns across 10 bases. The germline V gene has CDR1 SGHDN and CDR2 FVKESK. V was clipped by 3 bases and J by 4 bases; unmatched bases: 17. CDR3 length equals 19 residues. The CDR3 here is CASSQYPPGQGPLGYGYTF. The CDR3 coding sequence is TGTGCCAGCAGCCAGTATCCGCCGGGACAGGGGCCGCTAGGCTATGGCTACACCTTC.

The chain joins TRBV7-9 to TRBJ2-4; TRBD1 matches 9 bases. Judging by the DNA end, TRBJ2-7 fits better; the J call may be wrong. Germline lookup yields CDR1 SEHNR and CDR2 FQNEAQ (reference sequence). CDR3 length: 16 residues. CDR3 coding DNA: TGTGCCAGCAGCTTATTGCAACAGGGGGCAGGGGACGAGCAGTACTTC. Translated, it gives CASSLLQQGAGDEQYF.

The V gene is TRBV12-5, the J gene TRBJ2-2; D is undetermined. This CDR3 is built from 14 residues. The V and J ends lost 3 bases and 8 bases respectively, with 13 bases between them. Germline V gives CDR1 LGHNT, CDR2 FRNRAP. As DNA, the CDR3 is TGTGCTAGTGGTTTTGGGCCCGGGCAAGGGGAGCTGTTTTTT. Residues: CASGFGPGQGELFF.

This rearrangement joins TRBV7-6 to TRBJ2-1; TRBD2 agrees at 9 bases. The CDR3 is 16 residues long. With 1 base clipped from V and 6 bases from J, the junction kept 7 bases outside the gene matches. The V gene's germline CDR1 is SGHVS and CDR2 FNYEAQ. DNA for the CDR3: TGTGCCAGCAGCTTAGAGGTAGCGGGGGCCCTCAATGAGCAGTTCTTC. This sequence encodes CASSLEVAGALNEQFF.

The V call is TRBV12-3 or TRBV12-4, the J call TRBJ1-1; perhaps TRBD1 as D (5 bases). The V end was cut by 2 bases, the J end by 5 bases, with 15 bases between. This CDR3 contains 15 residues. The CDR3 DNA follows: TGTGCCAGCAGTTTACACTCGGGACTAGGGACTGAAGCTTTCTTT. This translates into CASSLHSGLGTEAFF.

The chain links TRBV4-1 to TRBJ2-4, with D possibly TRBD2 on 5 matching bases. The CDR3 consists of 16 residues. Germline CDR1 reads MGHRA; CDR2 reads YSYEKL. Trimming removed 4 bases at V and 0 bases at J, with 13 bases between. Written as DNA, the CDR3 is TGCGCCAGCAGCCCGCCACCGGGGATAGCCAAAAACATTCAGTACTTC. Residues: CASSPPPGIAKNIQYF.

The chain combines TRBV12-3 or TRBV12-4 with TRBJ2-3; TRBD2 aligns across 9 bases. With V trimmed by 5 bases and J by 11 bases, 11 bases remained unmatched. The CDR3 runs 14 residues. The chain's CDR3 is CASSTFASGKRQYF. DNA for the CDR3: TGTGCCAGCAGTACTTTTGCTAGCGGGAAGAGGCAGTATTTT.

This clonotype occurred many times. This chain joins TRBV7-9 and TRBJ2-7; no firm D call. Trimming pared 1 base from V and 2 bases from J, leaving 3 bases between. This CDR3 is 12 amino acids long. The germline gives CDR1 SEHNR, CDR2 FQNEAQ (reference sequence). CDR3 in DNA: TGTGCCAGCAGCTTAGGAACCTACGAGCAGTACTTC. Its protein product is CASSLGTYEQYF. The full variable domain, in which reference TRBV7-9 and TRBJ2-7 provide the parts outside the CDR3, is DTGVSQNPRHKITKRGQNVTFRCDPISEHNRLYWYRQTLGQGPEFLTYFQNEAQLEKSRLLSDRFSAERPKGSFSTLEIQRTEQGDSAMYLCASSLGTYEQYFGPGTRLTVT.

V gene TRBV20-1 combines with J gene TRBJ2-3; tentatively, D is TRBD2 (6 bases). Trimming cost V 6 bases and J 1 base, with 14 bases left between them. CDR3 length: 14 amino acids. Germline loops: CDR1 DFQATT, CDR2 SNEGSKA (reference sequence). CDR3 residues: CSAPTWGGTDTQYF. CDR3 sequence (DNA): TGCAGTGCCCCCACGTGGGGGGGCACAGATACGCAGTATTTT.

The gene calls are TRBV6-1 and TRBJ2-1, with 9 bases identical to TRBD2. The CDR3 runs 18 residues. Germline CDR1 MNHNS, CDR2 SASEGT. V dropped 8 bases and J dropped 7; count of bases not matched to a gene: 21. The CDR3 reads CASVGVLAGPTWGNEQFF. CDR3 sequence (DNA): TGTGCCAGCGTGGGGGTTCTAGCGGGGCCAACTTGGGGGAATGAGCAGTTCTTC.

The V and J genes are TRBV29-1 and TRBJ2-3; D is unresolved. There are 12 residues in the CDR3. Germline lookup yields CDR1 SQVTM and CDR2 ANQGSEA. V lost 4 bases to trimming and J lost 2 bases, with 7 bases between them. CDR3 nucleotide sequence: TGCAGCGTTGGTGAAGCCACAGATACGCAGTATTTT. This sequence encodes CSVGEATDTQYF.

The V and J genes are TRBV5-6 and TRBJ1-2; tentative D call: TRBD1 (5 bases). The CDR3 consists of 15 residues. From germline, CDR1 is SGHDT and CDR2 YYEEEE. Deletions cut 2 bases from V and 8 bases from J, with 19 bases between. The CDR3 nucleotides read TGTGCCAGCAGCTTTGTCAACGGGGGTTCGCAGGGCTACACCTTC. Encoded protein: CASSFVNGGSQGYTF.

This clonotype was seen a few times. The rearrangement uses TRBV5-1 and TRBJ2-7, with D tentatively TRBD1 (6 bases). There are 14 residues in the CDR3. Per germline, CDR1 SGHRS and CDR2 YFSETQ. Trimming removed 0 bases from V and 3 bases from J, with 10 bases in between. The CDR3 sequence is CASSLDRVNYEQYF. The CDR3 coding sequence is TGCGCCAGCAGCTTGGACAGGGTGAACTACGAGCAGTACTTC.

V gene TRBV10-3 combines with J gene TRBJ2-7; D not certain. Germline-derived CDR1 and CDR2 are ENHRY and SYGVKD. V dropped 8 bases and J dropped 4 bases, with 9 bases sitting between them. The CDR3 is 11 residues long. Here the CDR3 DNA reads TGTGCCATCTCATCCCTATACGAGCAGTACTTC. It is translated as CAISSLYEQYF.

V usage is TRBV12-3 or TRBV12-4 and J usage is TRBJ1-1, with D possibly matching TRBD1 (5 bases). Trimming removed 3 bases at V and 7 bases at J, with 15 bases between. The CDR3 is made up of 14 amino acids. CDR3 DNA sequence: TGTGCCAGCAGTTTTGCGGCAGCTGGGGGTGAAGCTTTCTTT. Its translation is CASSFAAAGGEAFF.

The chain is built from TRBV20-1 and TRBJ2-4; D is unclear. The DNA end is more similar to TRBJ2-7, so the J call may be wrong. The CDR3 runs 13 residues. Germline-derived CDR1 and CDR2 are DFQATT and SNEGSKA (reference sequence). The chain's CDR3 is CSAPASYSDEQYF. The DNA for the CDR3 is TGCAGTGCACCAGCTAGTTATTCGGACGAGCAGTACTTC.